This TCR beta chain was observed in a study of Ad26.COV2.S vaccination and SARS-CoV-2 variants. Treatment: 15 to 20 received Ad26.COV2.S at low or high dose, single or two shots; roughly five received placebo; per-sample allocation not given. Day 63 following the first vaccine or placebo injection was when the samples were taken. The individual, an adult aged 18-55 years, was a donor in Boston. V lost 5 bases, J lost 6 bases, and 14 bases lay in between. The CDR3 has 13 amino acids. Sequenced by immunoSEQ multiplex PCR; TCRdb stores in-frame clones only, minus some. The table has fewer than 500,000 clones, around 90% seen once.

The chain uses TRBV12-3 or TRBV12-4 and TRBJ2-7; possibly TRBD2 for D (6 bases). Sample: peripheral blood, taken in a trial of Ad26.COV2.S vaccine versus placebo. The receptor comes from a person aged 18-60 years who received the Ad26.COV2.S COVID-19 vaccine or a placebo. The CDR3 sequence: CASSEGLLSEQYF. In DNA form, the CDR3 reads TGTGCCAGCAGTGAGGGACTTTTATCCGAGCAGTACTTC.